One sample yielded the 8 T cell receptor beta chains listed below, sequenced in a study of shared clonotypes between healthy human individuals. The naive CD8 subset, CD45RO-negative cells positively selected for CCR7, excluded terminally differentiated effector memory CD45RA+ cells. Generated by immunoSEQ multiplex PCR, the TCRdb table keeps only in-frame clones and is missing some. The sample shows about 580,000 clones, roughly 98% of them seen only once. Specimen: naive CD8+ T cells sorted from blood. The receptors derive from a man aged 30 to 45 in good health.

V and J are TRBV18 and TRBJ2-6; D possibly corresponds to TRBD2 (5 bases). The CDR3 sequence is 16 residues long. Germline CDR1 and CDR2: KGHSH and LQKENI. V was pared by 5 bases and J by 9 bases, with 20 bases between. CDR3 residues: CASSKLKGVLDNVLTF. The CDR3 DNA reads as TGTGCCAGCTCAAAGCTAAAGGGAGTACTTGACAACGTCCTGACTTTC.

The chain employs TRBV7-8 and TRBJ2-5; 10 bases are a match to TRBD2. After removal of 1 base from V and 10 bases from J, the junction contained 3 bases not matched to a gene. CDR1 is SGHVS, CDR2 FQNEAQ, per germline. The CDR3 spans 13 residues. CDR3 nucleotide sequence: TGTGCCAGCAGCTTAGGACTAGCGGGTTACCAGTACTTC. Translation: CASSLGLAGYQYF.

J is TRBJ2-7 and V is TRBV4-1; 13 bases are shared with TRBD2. V dropped 3 bases and J dropped 0; count of bases not matched to a gene: 8. The CDR3 is made up of 18 amino acids. Per germline, CDR1 MGHRA and CDR2 YSYEKL. The CDR3 loop is CASSHLRRLAGGSYEQYF. The CDR3 bases are TGCGCCAGCAGCCATCTTCGCCGACTAGCGGGAGGCTCCTACGAGCAGTACTTC.

This chain joins TRBV5-1 and TRBJ2-5, with D hard to call. This CDR3 is built from 13 residues. V was cut by 6 bases and J by 5 bases, with 14 bases left in between. CDR1 is SGHRS and CDR2 is YFSETQ in the germline V gene. The CDR3 DNA sequence: TGCGCCAGCAATTACCAGAGCGCTGAGACCCAGTACTTC. It translates to CASNYQSAETQYF.

The J gene is TRBJ2-1, the V gene TRBV27, with a weak D call TRBD1 (5 bases). This CDR3 comprises 15 residues. Germline V lookup: CDR1 MNHEY, CDR2 SMNVEV (reference sequence). The ends were cut back, 0 bases at V and 3 bases at J, with 9 bases in the middle. The CDR3 loop reads CASSLSGQLYNEQFF. Here the CDR3 DNA reads TGTGCCAGCAGTTTATCGGGGCAGCTCTACAATGAGCAGTTCTTC.

The chain uses TRBV13 and TRBJ2-5, with 14 bases fitting TRBD2. The germline V gene encodes CDR1 PRHDT and CDR2 FYEKMQ (reference sequence). The CDR3 runs to 20 residues. Trimming removed 1 base from V and 3 bases from J; junction bases left unmatched: 13. The CDR3: CASSLVSGLAGAGGEETQYF. The CDR3 DNA reads TGTGCCAGCAGCTTAGTCTCGGGACTAGCGGGAGCAGGCGGGGAAGAGACCCAGTACTTC.

V is TRBV7-9 and J is TRBJ2-5; tentative D call: TRBD2 (6 bases). The germline gives CDR1 SEHNR, CDR2 FQNEAQ (reference sequence). Trimming cost V 5 bases and J 1 base, with 17 bases left between them. This CDR3 contains 16 residues. In DNA, the CDR3 is TGTGCCAGCAGCCCCGCGGTAGCGGAGGGCCAAGAGACCCAGTACTTC. Residues: CASSPAVAEGQETQYF.

The chain employs TRBV5-1 and TRBJ2-5; D is unclear. CDR3 length: 16 residues. From germline, CDR1 is SGHRS and CDR2 YFSETQ. The V end lost 0 bases, the J end lost 2 bases, and 14 bases lay between the germline ends. In nucleotides, the CDR3 is TGCGCCAGCAGCTTGGAGATCCTGGCAGTTCAAGAGACCCAGTACTTC. It translates to CASSLEILAVQETQYF. The full variable domain, completed using reference TRBV5-1 and TRBJ2-5, is KAGVTQTPRYLIKTRGQQVTLSCSPISGHRSVSWYQQTPGQGLQFLFEYFSETQRNKGNFPGRFSGRQFSNSRSEMNVSTLELGDSALYLCASSLEILAVQETQYFGPGTRLLVL.